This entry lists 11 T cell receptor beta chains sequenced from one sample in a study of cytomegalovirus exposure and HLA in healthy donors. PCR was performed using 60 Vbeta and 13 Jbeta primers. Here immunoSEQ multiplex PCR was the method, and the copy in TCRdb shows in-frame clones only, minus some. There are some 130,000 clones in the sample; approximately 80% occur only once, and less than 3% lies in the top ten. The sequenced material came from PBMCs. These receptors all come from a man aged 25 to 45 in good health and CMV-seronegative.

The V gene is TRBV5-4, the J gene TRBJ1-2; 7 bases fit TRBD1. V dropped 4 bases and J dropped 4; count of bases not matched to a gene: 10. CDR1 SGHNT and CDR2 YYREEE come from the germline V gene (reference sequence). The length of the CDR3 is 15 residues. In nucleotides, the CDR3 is TGTGCCAGCAGCCCAAGGGGTCAGGGGGTCTATGGCTACACCTTC. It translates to CASSPRGQGVYGYTF.

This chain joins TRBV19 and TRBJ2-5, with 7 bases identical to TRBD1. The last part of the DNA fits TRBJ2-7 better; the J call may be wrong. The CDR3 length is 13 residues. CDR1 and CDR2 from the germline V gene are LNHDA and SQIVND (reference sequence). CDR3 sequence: CASSSTTGYEQYF. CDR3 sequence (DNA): TGTGCCAGTAGCTCGACGACAGGGTACGAGCAGTACTTC.

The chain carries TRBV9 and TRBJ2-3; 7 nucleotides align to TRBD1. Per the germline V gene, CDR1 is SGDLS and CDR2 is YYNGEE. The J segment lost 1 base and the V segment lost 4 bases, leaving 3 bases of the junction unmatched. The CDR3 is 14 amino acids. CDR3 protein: CASSLGQGTDTQYF. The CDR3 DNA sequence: TGTGCCAGCAGCCTCGGACAGGGCACAGATACGCAGTATTTT.

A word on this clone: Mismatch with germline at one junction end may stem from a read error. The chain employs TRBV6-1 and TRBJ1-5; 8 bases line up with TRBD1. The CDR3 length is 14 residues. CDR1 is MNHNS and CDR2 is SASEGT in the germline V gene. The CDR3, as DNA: TGTGCCAGCAGTGTAGACAGGGGCAATCAGCCCCAGAATTTT. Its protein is CASSVDRGNQPQNF.

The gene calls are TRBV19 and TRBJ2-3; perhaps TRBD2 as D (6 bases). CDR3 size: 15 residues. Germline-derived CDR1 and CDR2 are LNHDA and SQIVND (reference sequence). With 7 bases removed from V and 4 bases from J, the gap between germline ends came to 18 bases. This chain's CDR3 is CASMEGEVSADTQYF. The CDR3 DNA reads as TGTGCCAGTATGGAGGGAGAGGTGTCGGCAGATACGCAGTATTTT.

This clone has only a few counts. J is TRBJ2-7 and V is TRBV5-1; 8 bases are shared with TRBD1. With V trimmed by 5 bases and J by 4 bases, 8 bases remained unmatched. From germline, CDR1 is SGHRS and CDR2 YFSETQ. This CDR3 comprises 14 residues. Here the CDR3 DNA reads TGCGCCAGCAGGGAAGGACAGGGCCTATACGAGCAGTACTTC. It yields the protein CASREGQGLYEQYF.

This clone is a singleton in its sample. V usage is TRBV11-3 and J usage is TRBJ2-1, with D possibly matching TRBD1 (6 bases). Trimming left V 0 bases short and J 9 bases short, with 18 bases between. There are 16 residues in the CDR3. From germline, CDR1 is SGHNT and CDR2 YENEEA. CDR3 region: CASSLDFGQRYSEQFF. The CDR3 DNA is TGTGCCAGCAGCTTAGATTTCGGACAGAGGTATAGTGAGCAGTTCTTC.

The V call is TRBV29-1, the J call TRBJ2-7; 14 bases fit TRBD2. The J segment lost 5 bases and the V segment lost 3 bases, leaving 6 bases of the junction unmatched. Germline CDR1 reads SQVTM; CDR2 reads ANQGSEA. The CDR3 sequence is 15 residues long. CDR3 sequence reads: CSVEPGTSGSHEQYF. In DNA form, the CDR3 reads TGCAGCGTTGAGCCTGGGACTAGCGGGAGCCACGAGCAGTACTTC.

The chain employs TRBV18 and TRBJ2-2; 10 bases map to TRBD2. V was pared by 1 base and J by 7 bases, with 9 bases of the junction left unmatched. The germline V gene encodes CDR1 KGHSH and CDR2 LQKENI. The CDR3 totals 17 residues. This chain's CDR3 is CASSPRKREGFGGELFF. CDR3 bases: TGTGCCAGCTCACCACGGAAGCGGGAGGGCTTCGGCGGGGAGCTGTTTTTT.

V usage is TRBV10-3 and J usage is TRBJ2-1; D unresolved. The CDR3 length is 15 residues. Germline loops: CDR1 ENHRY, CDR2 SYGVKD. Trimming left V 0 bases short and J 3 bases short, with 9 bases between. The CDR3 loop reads CAISESLQNYNEQFF. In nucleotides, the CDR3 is TGTGCCATCAGTGAGTCTCTACAGAACTACAATGAGCAGTTCTTC.

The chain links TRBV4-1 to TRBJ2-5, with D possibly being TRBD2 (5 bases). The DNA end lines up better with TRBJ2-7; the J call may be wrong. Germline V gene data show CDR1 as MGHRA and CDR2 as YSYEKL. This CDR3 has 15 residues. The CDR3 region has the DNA TGCGCCAGCAGCCAAGCCCCCCAGCGGACCTACGAGCAGTACTTC. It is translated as CASSQAPQRTYEQYF.